This T cell receptor beta chain came from a study of shared clonotypes between healthy human individuals. On the study more broadly: The study drew on a couple of women and three men aged 18 to 49 as donors.

Sequenced by immunoSEQ multiplex PCR; TCRdb stores in-frame clones only, minus some. The sample has 2 million to 2.5 million clones; approximately 95% are singletons. Germline CDR1 is MDHEN and CDR2 is SYDVKM. Trimming left V 8 bases short and J 7 bases short, with 8 bases between. CDR3 length: 11 residues. The material sequenced was naive CD4+ T cells from PBMCs. Subset defined: CD45RA+ positively selected. The V call is TRBV28, the J call TRBJ2-2, with D hard to call. The source is a man aged 18 to 30 in good health. Some clones in this sample may be carry-over from other donors' samples. The DNA of the CDR3 is TGTGCCAGCGGTTGGGTCGGGGAGCTGTTTTTT. Its protein product is CASGWVGELFF.